The T cell receptor beta chain under discussion was sequenced for a study of blood T cell repertoires in COVID-19. Germline loops: CDR1 SGHRS, CDR2 YFSETQ. Trimming at V came to 3 bases and at J to 1 base, leaving 9 bases not matched to a gene. CDR3 length: 17 amino acids. Authors' data handling: It was from reference gene primer amplification that nucleated cell counts were estimated. This table comes from immunoSEQ multiplex PCR, and its TCRdb copy is limited to in-frame clones, with some not included. The V and J calls and clone size were taken over from that table, and D and trimming were inferred from the DNA. The table shows over 150,000 clones, with 75% to 95% occurring only once.

V and J are TRBV5-1 and TRBJ2-1; 8 bases map to TRBD1. What was sequenced was peripheral blood. The receptor was isolated from a man between 50 and 59 years old with acute or convalescent COVID-19. The CDR3 bases are TGCGCCAGCAGCTCGGAGACAGGGGATTGGTCCTACAATGAGCAGTTCTTC. Translation gives CASSSETGDWSYNEQFF.